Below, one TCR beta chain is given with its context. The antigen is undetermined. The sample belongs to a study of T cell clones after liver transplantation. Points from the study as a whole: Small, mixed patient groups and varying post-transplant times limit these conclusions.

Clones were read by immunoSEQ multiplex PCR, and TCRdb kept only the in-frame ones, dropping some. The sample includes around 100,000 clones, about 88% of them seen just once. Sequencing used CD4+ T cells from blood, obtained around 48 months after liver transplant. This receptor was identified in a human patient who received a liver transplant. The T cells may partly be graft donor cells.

The CDR3 DNA sequence: TGTGCCAGCAGGGGAGTAATAGGGAACGGACAGCCCCAGCATTTT. As protein: CASRGVIGNGQPQHF. The V and J genes are TRBV2 and TRBJ1-5; the D is unclear. The CDR3 extends over 15 amino acids. The V end was cut by 6 bases, the J end by 7 bases, with 19 bases between. Germline assignment: CDR1 SNHLY and CDR2 FYNNEI. Full variable domain (outside the CDR3, taken from reference TRBV2 and TRBJ1-5): EPEVTQTPSHQVTQMGQEVILRCVPISNHLYFYWYRQILGQKVEFLVSFYNNEISEKSEIFDDQFSVERPDGSNFTLKIRSTKLEDSAMYFCASRGVIGNGQPQHFGDGTRLSIL.